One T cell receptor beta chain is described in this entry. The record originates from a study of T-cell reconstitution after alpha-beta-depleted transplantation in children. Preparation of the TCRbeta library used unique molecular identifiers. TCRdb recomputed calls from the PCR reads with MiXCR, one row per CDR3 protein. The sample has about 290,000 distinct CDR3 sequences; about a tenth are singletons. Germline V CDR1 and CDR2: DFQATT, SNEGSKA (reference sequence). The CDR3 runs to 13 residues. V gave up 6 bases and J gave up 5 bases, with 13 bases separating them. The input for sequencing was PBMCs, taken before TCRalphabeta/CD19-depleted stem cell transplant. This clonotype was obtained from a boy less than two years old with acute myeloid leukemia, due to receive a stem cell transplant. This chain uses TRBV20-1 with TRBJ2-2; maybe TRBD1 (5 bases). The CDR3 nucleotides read TGCAGTGCCCTTGGGGCGGATACCGGGGAGCTGTTTTTT. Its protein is CSALGADTGELFF.